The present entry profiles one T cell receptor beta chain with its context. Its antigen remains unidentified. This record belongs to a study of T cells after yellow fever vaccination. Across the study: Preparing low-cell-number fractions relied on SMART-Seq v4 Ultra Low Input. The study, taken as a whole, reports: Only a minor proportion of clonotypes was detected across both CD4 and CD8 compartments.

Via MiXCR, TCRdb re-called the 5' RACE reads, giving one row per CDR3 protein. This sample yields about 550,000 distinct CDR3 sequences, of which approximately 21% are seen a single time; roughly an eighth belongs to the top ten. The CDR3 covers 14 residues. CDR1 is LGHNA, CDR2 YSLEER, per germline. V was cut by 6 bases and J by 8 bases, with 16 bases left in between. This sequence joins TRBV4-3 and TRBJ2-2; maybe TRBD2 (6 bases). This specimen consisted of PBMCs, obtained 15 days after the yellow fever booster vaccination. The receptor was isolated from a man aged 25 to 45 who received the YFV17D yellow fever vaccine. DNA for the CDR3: TGCGCCAGCAGTCTTAGCGGCTTGGCTGGGGAGCTGTTTTTT. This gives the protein CASSLSGLAGELFF.